Below are 5 T cell receptor beta chains sequenced from a single sample in a study of blood T cells in healthy people across ages. For the second PCR, which ran for roughly 6 to 12 cycles, a sample-barcoded 5' primer and a J-beta primer mix were used. TCRdb processed the 5' RACE reads anew with MiXCR; each CDR3 protein has one entry. The sample lists around 1.5 million distinct CDR3 sequences, about 31% occurring once. The sample consisted of blood. The receptors shown here come from a woman between 25 and 40 years old in good health.

Remarks on this clonotype: Sequence at one end of the junction differs from germline and may be a read error. The chain uses TRBV9 and TRBJ2-1; the match to TRBD1 covers 7 bases. In germline, CDR1 is SGDLS, CDR2 YYNGEE. The CDR3 loop spans 16 amino acids. The CDR3 DNA reads as TGTGCCAGCAGCACACGAGACAGGGAGCCGTACAGTGAGCAGTTCTTC. It translates to CASSTRDREPYSEQFF. Filled out from reference TRBV9 and TRBJ2-1, the complete variable domain reads DSGVTQTPKHLITATGQRVTLRCSPRSGDLSVYWYQQSLDQGLQFLIQYYNGEERAKGNILERFSAQQFPDLHSELNLSSLELGDSALYFCASSTRDREPYSEQFFGPGTRLTVL.

This clonotype showed up just a few times. J is TRBJ2-5 and V is TRBV28, with D possibly TRBD2 on 5 matching bases. V was clipped by 7 bases and J by 1 base, with 10 bases between them. CDR3 length equals 13 residues. From germline, CDR1 is MDHEN and CDR2 SYDVKM. The CDR3 spells CASNRGTQETQYF. The CDR3 bases are TGTGCCAGCAACCGGGGAACCCAAGAGACCCAGTACTTC.

About this clonotype itself: One end of the junction fails to match germline, which may point to a read error. The chain employs TRBV20-1 and TRBJ2-7, with TRBD2 matching 7 bases. The CDR3 runs to 12 residues. Germline-derived CDR1 and CDR2 are DFQATT and SNEGSKA (reference sequence). In nucleotides, the CDR3 is TGCAGTCCTAGTGGGAGGGCCTCCGAGCAGTACTTC. As protein: CSPSGRASEQYF.

The gene calls are TRBV29-1 and TRBJ1-5; 10 bases map to TRBD1. This CDR3 spans 14 amino acids. The germline V gene has CDR1 SQVTM and CDR2 ANQGSEA. V lost 6 bases and J lost 4; bases outside the gene matches: 6. The CDR3 is CSVGTGAENQPQHF. The CDR3 DNA reads as TGCAGCGTGGGGACAGGGGCCGAAAATCAGCCCCAGCATTTT.

The chain recombines TRBV5-4 with TRBJ2-7; D could derive from TRBD1 or TRBD2 (5 bases each). Germline V CDR1 and CDR2: SGHNT, YYREEE (reference sequence). V shed 2 bases and J shed 5 bases, with 14 bases lying between them. There are 14 residues in the CDR3. The CDR3 DNA sequence: TGTGCCAGCAGCTTCCCGGGACCTCTCCACGAGCAGTACTTC. This codes for CASSFPGPLHEQYF. The full variable domain, completed using reference TRBV5-4 and TRBJ2-7, is ETGVTQSPTHLIKTRGQQVTLRCSSQSGHNTVSWYQQALGQGPQFIFQYYREEENGRGNFPPRFSGLQFPNYSSELNVNALELDDSALYLCASSFPGPLHEQYFGPGTRLTVT.